This T cell receptor beta chain is drawn from a study of OX40 agonist ivuxolimab in advanced cancers. Background on the study: Mean age around 60 years, range roughly 20 to 85; around 80% male. Study-wide points: Relatively little clonal expansion, among the lowest observed, appeared in partial responders at 0.1-3.0 mg/kg. The CD4+ and CD8+ T cells in the blood had expanded clonally by week 6 at 0.1 to 3.0 mg/kg.

This clone was counted a single time. Its target is unknown. The data were produced by immunoSEQ multiplex PCR, yet TCRdb's version contains in-frame clones alone and is incomplete. Of 100,000 or so clones in the sample, over 75% are singletons; the top ten hold approximately 0.16%. The sample was CD4+ or CD8+ T cells sorted from blood, taken in a trial of the OX40 agonist ivuxolimab. The source of this sequence is an adult with an advanced solid tumor such as melanoma, head and neck, liver or kidney cancer.

CDR3 DNA sequence: TGTGCCTGGAGATCTCCGGACAGGGGTTGGAATGAGCAGTTCTTC. Translated: CAWRSPDRGWNEQFF. This chain joins TRBV30 and TRBJ2-1; 9 bases fit TRBD1. V shed 3 bases, J shed 7 bases, and the junction held 10 bases outside the gene matches. This CDR3 is built from 15 residues. Germline V CDR1 and CDR2: GTSNPN, SVGIG (reference sequence). The complete variable domain, with remaining parts taken from reference TRBV30 and TRBJ2-1, reads SQTIHQWPATLVQPVGSPLSLECTVEGTSNPNLYWYRQAAGRGLQLLFYSVGIGQISSEVPQNLSASRPQDRQFILSSKKLLLSDSGFYLCAWRSPDRGWNEQFFGPGTRLTVL.